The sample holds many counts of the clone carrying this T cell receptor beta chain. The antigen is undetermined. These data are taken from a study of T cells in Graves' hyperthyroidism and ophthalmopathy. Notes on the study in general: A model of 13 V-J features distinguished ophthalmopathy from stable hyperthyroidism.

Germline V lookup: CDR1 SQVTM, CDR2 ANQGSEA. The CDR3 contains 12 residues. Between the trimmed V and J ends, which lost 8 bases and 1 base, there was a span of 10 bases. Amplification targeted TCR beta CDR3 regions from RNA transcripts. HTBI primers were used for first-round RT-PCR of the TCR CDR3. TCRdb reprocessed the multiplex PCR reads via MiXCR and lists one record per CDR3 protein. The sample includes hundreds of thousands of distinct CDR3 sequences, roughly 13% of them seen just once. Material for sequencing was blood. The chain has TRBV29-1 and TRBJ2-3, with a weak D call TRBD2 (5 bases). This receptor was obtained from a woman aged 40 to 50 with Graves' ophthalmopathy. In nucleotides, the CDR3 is TGCAGCACCCGGCGGGGCACAGATACGCAGTATTTT. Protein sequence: CSTRRGTDTQYF.